The 15 T cell receptor beta chains below all came from one sample that was sequenced in a study of cytomegalovirus exposure and HLA in healthy donors. Primers included in the PCR were 60 Vbeta and 13 Jbeta primers. Assay: immunoSEQ multiplex PCR; the TCRdb copy retains only in-frame clones and omits some. Among roughly 170,000 clones listed, 84% were seen once. The sequenced material came from PBMCs. The receptor set was obtained from a man aged 18 to 30 in good health and CMV-seronegative.

The J gene is TRBJ2-3, the V gene TRBV6-1; weak D call: TRBD1 (6 bases). The germline CDR1 and CDR2 sequences are MNHNS and SASEGT. CDR3 length equals 15 residues. V gave up 6 bases and J gave up 0 bases, with 13 bases separating them. The CDR3 spells CASSYRDSSTDTQYF. In DNA, the CDR3 is TGTGCCAGCAGCTACAGGGATTCTAGCACAGATACGCAGTATTTT.

This chain joins TRBV18 and TRBJ1-5, with a possible D match to TRBD1 (6 bases). The V and J ends lost 3 bases and 9 bases respectively, with 15 bases between them. The germline CDR1 and CDR2 sequences are KGHSH and LQKENI. CDR3 length equals 14 residues. Written as DNA, the CDR3 is TGTGCCAGCTCACCTACCTCAGGGGAACGGCCCCAGCATTTT. This gives the protein CASSPTSGERPQHF.

The chain joins TRBV27 to TRBJ2-1, with 8 bases lining up with TRBD2. Per the germline V gene, CDR1 is MNHEY and CDR2 is SMNVEV (reference sequence). Trimming removed 6 bases from V and 7 bases from J; junction bases left unmatched: 11. The CDR3 length is 15 residues. This CDR3 is CASSPAGLEGNEQFF. Here the CDR3 DNA reads TGTGCCAGCAGCCCCGCGGGACTAGAGGGGAATGAGCAGTTCTTC.

In this sample, this clone turned up once. The chain joins TRBV6-5 to TRBJ1-2, with 9 bases fitting TRBD1. Germline V gives CDR1 MNHEY, CDR2 SVGAGI. V lost 6 bases, J lost 3 bases, and 5 bases stayed unmatched. The CDR3 sequence is 14 residues long. The CDR3 nucleotides read TGTGCCAGCAGCCCGGACAGGGGTTACTATGGCTACACCTTC. Translated, it gives CASSPDRGYYGYTF.

This chain connects TRBV4-1 to TRBJ1-1; TRBD1 is a possible D gene (6 bases). The CDR3 spans 15 residues. The germline V gene has CDR1 MGHRA and CDR2 YSYEKL. V dropped 1 base and J dropped 0 bases, with 9 bases sitting between them. The CDR3 is CASSQVGGMNTEAFF. The CDR3 DNA reads TGCGCCAGCAGCCAAGTTGGGGGCATGAACACTGAAGCTTTCTTT.

In the case of this clone: A read error may account for a junction end that differs from germline. The gene calls are TRBV7-9 and TRBJ2-7; unclear D gene. Germline assignment: CDR1 SEHNR and CDR2 FQNEAQ (reference sequence). The CDR3 spans 12 residues. The CDR3 DNA follows: TGTTCCAGCAGCTTAATGTACTACGAGCAGTACTTC. Its translation is CSSSLMYYEQYF.

This clone was detected a few times. In nucleotides, the CDR3 is TGTGCCAGTTATCCCCCAGTTGCGAACACTGAAGCTTTCTTT. As protein: CASYPPVANTEAFF. The J gene is TRBJ1-1, the V gene TRBV7-9; D is uncertain. The CDR3 extends over 14 amino acids. Trimming took 9 bases from V and 1 from J, leaving 15 bases between them. Per germline, CDR1 SEHNR and CDR2 FQNEAQ (reference sequence). Combining the CDR3 with reference TRBV7-9 and TRBJ1-1 gives the whole variable domain DTGVSQNPRHKITKRGQNVTFRCDPISEHNRLYWYRQTLGQGPEFLTYFQNEAQLEKSRLLSDRFSAERPKGSFSTLEIQRTEQGDSAMYLCASYPPVANTEAFFGQGTRLTVV.

The V gene is TRBV5-5, the J gene TRBJ1-6, with 7 bases lining up with TRBD1. The CDR3 is 15 amino acids. The germline gives CDR1 SGHKS, CDR2 YYEKEE (reference sequence). With 4 bases clipped from V and 9 bases from J, the junction kept 10 bases outside the gene matches. CDR3 protein: CASSPSFGTVSPLHF. CDR3 in DNA: TGTGCCAGCAGCCCTTCTTTCGGGACAGTTTCACCCCTCCACTTT.

There are a few counts of this clone. The chain couples TRBV2 to TRBJ2-1, with D possibly TRBD2 on 6 matching bases. CDR3 length: 16 residues. With 8 bases removed from V and 5 bases from J, the gap between germline ends came to 22 bases. The germline CDR1 and CDR2 sequences are SNHLY and FYNNEI. The CDR3 loop is CASGGDWDSLNNEQFF. DNA of the CDR3: TGTGCCAGCGGAGGAGATTGGGACTCCCTTAACAATGAGCAGTTCTTC.

J is TRBJ2-1 and V is TRBV7-3, with 7 bases lining up with TRBD2. Germline lookup yields CDR1 SGHTA and CDR2 FQGTGA. The ends lost 2 bases at V and 5 bases at J; junction bases unmatched: 6. The CDR3 consists of 15 residues. CDR3 sequence: CASSLFLADNNEQFF. The CDR3 DNA sequence: TGTGCCAGCAGCTTATTTCTAGCGGATAACAATGAGCAGTTCTTC.

V usage is TRBV9 and J usage is TRBJ2-3; D perhaps matches TRBD2 (5 bases). The CDR3 length is 14 residues. V lost 5 bases, J lost 5 bases, and 15 bases lay in between. Germline CDR1 SGDLS, CDR2 YYNGEE. Written as DNA, the CDR3 is TGTGCCAGCAGGCGTGGGAGTGGAGAAGATACGCAGTATTTT. Its protein is CASRRGSGEDTQYF.

The J gene is TRBJ2-7, the V gene TRBV19; maybe TRBD2 (6 bases). This CDR3 contains 12 residues. The V end was cut by 5 bases, the J end by 11 bases, with 16 bases between. Germline values: CDR1 LNHDA, CDR2 SQIVND (reference sequence). The CDR3 is CASSGETRRKYF. The DNA of the CDR3 is TGTGCCAGTAGTGGGGAGACTAGGAGAAAGTACTTC. Combining the CDR3 with reference TRBV19 and TRBJ2-7 gives the whole variable domain DGGITQSPKYLFRKEGQNVTLSCEQNLNHDAMYWYRQDPGQGLRLIYYSQIVNDFQKGDIAEGYSVSREKKESFPLTVTSAQKNPTAFYLCASSGETRRKYFGPGTRLTVT.

The rearrangement links TRBV19 to TRBJ1-1; TRBD1 matches at 8 bases. There are 14 residues in the CDR3. Unmatched junction bases numbered 8, after V lost 5 bases and J lost 6 bases. Germline V lookup: CDR1 LNHDA, CDR2 SQIVND (reference sequence). The CDR3 DNA is TGTGCCAGTAGTGTGACAGGGGTGAGTCCTGAAGCTTTCTTT. Translated: CASSVTGVSPEAFF.

The rearrangement uses TRBV6-5 and TRBJ2-7; a possible D gene is TRBD2 (5 bases). The CDR3 loop spans 15 amino acids. CDR1 is MNHEY, CDR2 SVGAGI, per germline. The V end lost 5 bases, the J end lost 1 base, and 15 bases lay between the germline ends. The CDR3 here is CASSPTEEGSYEQYF. The CDR3 region has the DNA TGTGCCAGCAGTCCAACGGAGGAAGGTTCCTACGAGCAGTACTTC.

This clone has a handful of counts. The chain joins TRBV27 to TRBJ2-6; a weak D match, TRBD2 (5 bases). The V end lost 5 bases, the J end lost 0 bases, and 5 bases lay between the germline ends. Germline CDR1 MNHEY, CDR2 SMNVEV (reference sequence). The CDR3 covers 14 residues. This CDR3 reads CASSGSSGANVLTF. CDR3 coding DNA: TGTGCCAGCAGTGGGAGCTCTGGGGCCAACGTCCTGACTTTC.